The 27 T cell receptor beta chains below all came from one sample that was sequenced in a study of T cells after yellow fever vaccination. TCRdb re-called the 5' RACE reads with MiXCR, one entry per CDR3 protein. In the table there are 250,000 to 350,000 distinct CDR3 sequences, approximately 8% of which are singletons. This material consisted of CD4+ T cells sorted from PBMCs, taken 5 days after the yellow fever booster vaccination. These receptors came from a man aged 18 to 29 who received the YFV17D yellow fever vaccine.

This clonotype was picked up many times. The genes are TRBV2 and TRBJ2-4; no definite D call. Germline V lookup: CDR1 SNHLY, CDR2 FYNNEI. Trimming took off 2 bases at V and 0 bases at J, with 14 bases between the two ends. The CDR3 length is 17 residues. CDR3 sequence (DNA): TGTGCCAGCAGTGAAACACTGGTTGGCCTAGCCAAAAACATTCAGTACTTC. Protein: CASSETLVGLAKNIQYF.

The chain employs TRBV7-2 and TRBJ2-3; TRBD2 agrees at 7 bases. From germline, CDR1 is SGHTA and CDR2 FQGNSA. With V trimmed by 3 bases and J by 1 base, 4 bases remained unmatched. This CDR3 has 15 amino acids. This chain's CDR3 is CASSFSAGGTDTQYF. The CDR3 coding sequence is TGTGCCAGCAGCTTCTCTGCGGGGGGCACAGATACGCAGTATTTT.

In this sample, this clonotype turned up many times. J is TRBJ2-2 and V is TRBV11-2, with TRBD1 matching over 8 bases. The germline V gene has CDR1 SGHAT and CDR2 FQNNGV. The J segment lost 4 bases and the V segment lost 4 bases, leaving 5 bases of the junction unmatched. The CDR3 extends over 15 amino acids. CDR3 bases: TGTGCCAGCAGCTGGACAACAGGGGGCACCGGGGAGCTGTTTTTT. As protein: CASSWTTGGTGELFF.

As regards this clonotype: At one end the junction does not follow the germline gene, possibly because of a read error. The chain joins TRBV11-2 to TRBJ2-5; D ambiguous. The V gene's germline CDR1 is SGHAT and CDR2 FQNNGV. CDR3 length: 12 residues. CDR3 DNA sequence: TGTGCCAGCAGCTTAGATCGCGCCATACGGGACTTC. This codes for CASSLDRAIRDF.

In this sample, this clonotype turned up many times. CDR3 bases: TGCAGCGTTGTGGCCAGGGAAGGCGGGGAGCTGTTTTTT. Its protein product is CSVVAREGGELFF. The chain recombines TRBV29-1 with TRBJ2-2; D perhaps matches TRBD1 (5 bases). This CDR3 is 13 amino acids long. V was trimmed by 4 bases and J by 7 bases, leaving 13 bases between them. Per the germline V gene, CDR1 is SQVTM and CDR2 is ANQGSEA.

A few counts support this clonotype. The chain has TRBV2 and TRBJ1-3; D possibly corresponds to TRBD1 (6 bases). Between the trimmed V and J ends, which lost 11 bases and 0 bases, there was a span of 17 bases. This CDR3 is built from 15 residues. Germline V gives CDR1 SNHLY, CDR2 FYNNEI. CDR3: CAVAPGALSGNTIYF. The CDR3 DNA reads TGTGCCGTGGCTCCAGGGGCTCTCTCTGGAAACACCATATATTTT.

This clonotype occurred many times. The rearrangement uses TRBV4-3 and TRBJ2-7; TRBD2 is a possible D gene (6 bases). The germline V and J ends were trimmed by 4 bases and 2 bases, with 18 bases remaining between them. Germline V lookup: CDR1 LGHNA, CDR2 YSLEER. The CDR3 is 16 residues long. The CDR3 spells CASSLARGSWAYEQYF. The CDR3, as DNA: TGCGCCAGCAGCCTCGCTCGGGGGTCCTGGGCCTACGAGCAGTACTTC.

The V gene is TRBV12-3 or TRBV12-4, the J gene TRBJ2-1; 12 nucleotides match TRBD2. This CDR3 comprises 18 residues. J gave up 4 bases and V 2 bases, and 9 bases lay outside the gene matches. Here the CDR3 DNA reads TGTGCCAGCAGTTTATTTGCTAGCGGGGGGGCCACTTACAATGAGCAGTTCTTC. Translation: CASSLFASGGATYNEQFF.

This clonotype has ten or more counts. The gene calls are TRBV2 and TRBJ2-3; tentative D call: TRBD1 (6 bases). Germline CDR1 SNHLY, CDR2 FYNNEI. V lost 6 bases to trimming and J lost 2 bases, with 9 bases between them. CDR3 length: 13 amino acids. CDR3 bases: TGTGCCAGCAGCAGGGACAACACAGATACGCAGTATTTT. Protein: CASSRDNTDTQYF. The complete variable domain, with remaining parts taken from reference TRBV2 and TRBJ2-3, reads EPEVTQTPSHQVTQMGQEVILRCVPISNHLYFYWYRQILGQKVEFLVSFYNNEISEKSEIFDDQFSVERPDGSNFTLKIRSTKLEDSAMYFCASSRDNTDTQYFGPGTRLTVL.

CDR3 sequence: CASSLVGGPGNEQFF. Here the CDR3 DNA reads TGTGCCAGCAGCTTAGTGGGGGGGCCCGGGAATGAGCAGTTCTTC. This chain links TRBV7-2 with TRBJ2-1; D is possibly TRBD2 (7 bases). With 1 base removed from V and 7 bases from J, the gap between germline ends came to 14 bases. Germline CDR1 is SGHTA and CDR2 is FQGNSA. This CDR3 contains 15 residues.

A few counts support this clonotype. This chain uses TRBV5-1 with TRBJ1-1; TRBD1 matches at 8 bases. Trimming took 0 bases from V and 3 from J; bases not matched to a gene: 4. CDR1 is SGHRS and CDR2 is YFSETQ in the germline V gene. CDR3 length: 15 amino acids. The CDR3 reads CASSLAGGEDTEAFF. The CDR3, as DNA: TGCGCCAGCAGCTTGGCAGGGGGCGAGGACACTGAAGCTTTCTTT.

The chain carries TRBV5-1 and TRBJ2-7, with a tentative D call TRBD2 (5 bases). CDR1 and CDR2 (germline): SGHRS, YFSETQ. Trimming pared 6 bases from V and 0 bases from J, leaving 10 bases between. The CDR3 spans 13 residues. The CDR3 spells CASNPGSSYEQYF. As DNA, the CDR3 is TGCGCCAGCAACCCGGGAAGCTCCTACGAGCAGTACTTC.

The chain carries TRBV6-1 and TRBJ1-5; no clear D. Trimming took 1 base from V and 0 from J, leaving 4 bases between them. This CDR3 is built from 14 residues. The germline gives CDR1 MNHNS, CDR2 SASEGT. CDR3: CASSEGNSNQPQHF. The CDR3 region has the DNA TGTGCCAGCAGTGAAGGCAATAGCAATCAGCCCCAGCATTTT.

The chain employs TRBV7-2 and TRBJ1-5, with 9 bases fitting TRBD1. The CDR3 length is 15 residues. V shed 5 bases, J shed 4 bases, and the junction held 6 bases outside the gene matches. Germline CDR1 reads SGHTA; CDR2 reads FQGNSA. The CDR3 loop reads CASSVTGGWNQPQHF. In nucleotides, the CDR3 is TGTGCCAGCAGCGTAACAGGGGGCTGGAATCAGCCCCAGCATTTT.

At least ten counts were recorded for this clonotype. The V call is TRBV7-6, the J call TRBJ2-3; D gene uncertain. This CDR3 region has 15 residues. Germline CDR1 and CDR2: SGHVS and FNYEAQ. Trimming took 2 bases from V and 0 from J, leaving 9 bases between them. CDR3 in amino acids: CASSLRQDSTDTQYF. In DNA form, the CDR3 reads TGTGCCAGCAGCTTACGGCAAGACAGCACAGATACGCAGTATTTT.

The genes are TRBV5-4 and TRBJ2-2; D not resolved. The CDR3 totals 16 residues. V lost 0 bases and J lost 4, with 13 bases in between. From germline, CDR1 is SGHNT and CDR2 YYREEE (reference sequence). CDR3 bases: TGTGCCAGCAGCTTGGGAACTCCTCTGGGCACCGGGGAGCTGTTTTTT. It is translated as CASSLGTPLGTGELFF. Supplemented by reference TRBV5-4 and TRBJ2-2, the full variable domain reads ETGVTQSPTHLIKTRGQQVTLRCSSQSGHNTVSWYQQALGQGPQFIFQYYREEENGRGNFPPRFSGLQFPNYSSELNVNALELDDSALYLCASSLGTPLGTGELFFGEGSRLTVL.

The gene calls are TRBV4-2 and TRBJ2-1; 7 nucleotides align to TRBD1. This CDR3 contains 15 residues. The V gene's germline CDR1 is LGHNA and CDR2 YNFKEQ. Germline trimming cut 3 bases from V and 9 bases from J; bases unmatched to any gene: 11. Here the CDR3 reads CASSQTGTVEFEQFF. The DNA of the CDR3 is TGTGCCAGCAGCCAGACCGGGACAGTAGAATTTGAGCAGTTCTTC.

In this sample, this clonotype turned up a few times. This sequence joins TRBV5-5 and TRBJ1-2, with a weak D call TRBD1 (5 bases). The CDR3 sequence is 13 residues long. Trimming pared 5 bases from V and 4 bases from J, leaving 12 bases between. Germline CDR1 and CDR2: SGHKS and YYEKEE (reference sequence). The CDR3: CASSYDSTYGYTF. The CDR3 nucleotides read TGTGCCAGCAGTTACGACAGCACCTATGGCTACACCTTC.

In this sample, this clonotype turned up many times. This chain uses TRBV5-1 with TRBJ2-1, with 9 bases that match TRBD2. The junction had 13 bases not matched to a gene; V was cut back by 6 bases and J by 3 bases. The germline gives CDR1 SGHRS, CDR2 YFSETQ. CDR3 size: 17 residues. The CDR3 spells CASNTGVAGEDYNEQFF. For the CDR3, the DNA is TGCGCCAGCAACACCGGAGTAGCGGGGGAGGACTACAATGAGCAGTTCTTC.

This clonotype was recorded at least ten times. V and J are TRBV4-3 and TRBJ2-1; TRBD2 matches at 9 bases. Germline V gene sequence: CDR1 LGHNA, CDR2 YSLEER. The J segment lost 5 bases and the V segment lost 0 bases, leaving 14 bases of the junction unmatched. The CDR3 is made up of 19 amino acids. The DNA for the CDR3 is TGCGCCAGCAGCCAAGAGTGGCTAGCGGGGCGCCTAGGAGACAATGAGCAGTTCTTC. This translates into CASSQEWLAGRLGDNEQFF.

The table lists this clonotype with many counts. The V gene is TRBV6-1, the J gene TRBJ2-3, with D uncertain. CDR1 is MNHNS, CDR2 SASEGT, per germline. The CDR3 is 13 amino acids. The V end lost 2 bases, the J end lost 4 bases, and 7 bases lay between the germline ends. The CDR3 loop reads CASSEMPPDTQYF. Here the CDR3 DNA reads TGTGCCAGCAGTGAAATGCCCCCAGATACGCAGTATTTT.

The CDR3 spells CASRPGHDLVHSNQPQHF. In DNA, the CDR3 is TGTGCCAGCAGGCCGGGGCACGACCTAGTTCATAGCAATCAGCCCCAGCATTTT. The chain combines TRBV6-5 with TRBJ1-5, with D tentatively TRBD1 (5 bases). The CDR3 has 18 amino acids. V was trimmed by 6 bases and J by 0 bases, leaving 21 bases between them. Germline V lookup: CDR1 MNHEY, CDR2 SVGAGI.

The gene calls are TRBV21-1 and TRBJ2-4; the listed D gene, TRBD1, was not tested against the DNA. TRBV21-1 is designated a pseudogene. CDR3 length: 13 amino acids. Here the CDR3 reads CASGGAGQNIQYF. CDR3 sequence (DNA): TGTGCCAGCGGAGGGGCAGGGCAAAACATTCAGTACTTC.

The chain joins TRBV12-3 or TRBV12-4 to TRBJ2-1, with TRBD2 matching over 7 bases. The V gene end was trimmed by 4 bases and the J gene end by 5 bases; junction bases not matched to a gene: 5. The CDR3 has 14 residues. The DNA for the CDR3 is TGTGCCAGCAGTTCATTTGGGGGGGACAATGAGCAGTTCTTC. It codes for CASSSFGGDNEQFF.

The chain has TRBV15 and TRBJ1-2; tentatively, D is TRBD1 (5 bases). V lost 1 base and J lost 4, with 7 bases in between. The CDR3 runs to 13 residues. Germline CDR1 reads LNHNV; CDR2 reads YYDKDF (reference sequence). The CDR3 DNA follows: TGTGCCACCAGCAGAGTGGGACTCTATGGCTACACCTTC. It encodes CATSRVGLYGYTF.

This clonotype has more than one count but fewer than ten. V is TRBV2 and J is TRBJ2-3; the match to TRBD2 covers 13 bases. With V trimmed by 3 bases and J by 0 bases, 3 bases remained unmatched. The CDR3 is made up of 17 amino acids. Looked up from germline, CDR1 is SNHLY and CDR2 is FYNNEI. CDR3 region: CASSEPGLAGSTDTQYF. In DNA, the CDR3 is TGTGCCAGCAGTGAGCCGGGACTAGCGGGAAGCACAGATACGCAGTATTTT. The full variable domain, its missing parts supplied by reference TRBV2 and TRBJ2-3, is EPEVTQTPSHQVTQMGQEVILRCVPISNHLYFYWYRQILGQKVEFLVSFYNNEISEKSEIFDDQFSVERPDGSNFTLKIRSTKLEDSAMYFCASSEPGLAGSTDTQYFGPGTRLTVL.

This clonotype was found a few times. The rearrangement uses TRBV5-1 and TRBJ1-5; unclear D gene. Germline-derived CDR1 and CDR2 are SGHRS and YFSETQ. The length of the CDR3 is 15 residues. The V and J ends lost 0 bases and 3 bases respectively, with 10 bases between them. The CDR3 coding sequence is TGCGCCAGCAGCTTGGTTCGAGAGGTCAATCAGCCCCAGCATTTT. This sequence encodes CASSLVREVNQPQHF.